This T cell receptor beta chain was found in a study of blood T cell repertoires in COVID-19. The protocol was immunoSEQ multiplex PCR, while the TCRdb copy is restricted to in-frame clones and leaves out a portion. The sample contains 350,000 to 400,000 clones, around 87% of which appear only once. This sequence originates from a woman in her thirties with acute COVID-19. The material sequenced was PBMCs or T cells enriched from blood (not recorded which).

The chain's CDR3 is CASSYSGQNSPLHF. CDR3 bases: TGTGCCAGCAGTTACTCTGGACAGAATTCACCCCTCCACTTT. The chain employs TRBV6-2 or TRBV6-3 and TRBJ1-6; D might be TRBD1 (6 bases). CDR3 length: 14 amino acids. V shed 0 bases and J shed 7 bases, with 7 bases lying between them. The germline V gene encodes CDR1 MNHEY and CDR2 SVGEGT.